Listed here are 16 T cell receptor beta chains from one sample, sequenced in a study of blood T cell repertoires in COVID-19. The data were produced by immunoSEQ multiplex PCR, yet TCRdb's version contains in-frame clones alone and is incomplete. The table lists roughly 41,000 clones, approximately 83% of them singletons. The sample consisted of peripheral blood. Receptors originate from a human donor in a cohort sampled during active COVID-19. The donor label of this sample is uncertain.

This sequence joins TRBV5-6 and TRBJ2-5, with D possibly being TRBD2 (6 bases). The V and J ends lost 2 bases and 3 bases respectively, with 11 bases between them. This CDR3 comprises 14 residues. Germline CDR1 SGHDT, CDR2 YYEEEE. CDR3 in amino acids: CASSFRAGKETQYF. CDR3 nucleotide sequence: TGTGCCAGCAGCTTTCGTGCGGGGAAAGAGACCCAGTACTTC. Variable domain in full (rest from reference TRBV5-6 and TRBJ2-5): DAGVTQSPTHLIKTRGQQVTLRCSPKSGHDTVSWYQQALGQGPQFIFQYYEEEERQRGNFPDRFSGHQFPNYSSELNVNALLLGDSALYLCASSFRAGKETQYFGPGTRLLVL.

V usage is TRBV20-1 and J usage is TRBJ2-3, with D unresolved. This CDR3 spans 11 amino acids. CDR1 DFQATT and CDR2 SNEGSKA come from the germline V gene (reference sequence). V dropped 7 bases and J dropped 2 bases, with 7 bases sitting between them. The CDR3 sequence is CSVADTDTQYF. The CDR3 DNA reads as TGCAGTGTGGCGGACACAGATACGCAGTATTTT.

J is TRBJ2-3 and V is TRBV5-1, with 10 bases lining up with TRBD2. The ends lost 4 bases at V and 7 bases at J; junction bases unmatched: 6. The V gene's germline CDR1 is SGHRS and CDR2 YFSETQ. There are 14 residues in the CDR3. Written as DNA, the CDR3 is TGCGCCAGCAGCGCTAGCGGGGGTGGAAATACGCAGTATTTT. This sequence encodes CASSASGGGNTQYF.

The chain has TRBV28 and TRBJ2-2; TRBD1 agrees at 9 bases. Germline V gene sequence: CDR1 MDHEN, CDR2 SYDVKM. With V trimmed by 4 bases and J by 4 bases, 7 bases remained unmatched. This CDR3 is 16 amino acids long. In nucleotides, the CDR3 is TGTGCCAGCAGTTCTCCGGGACAGGGATTCACCGGGGAGCTGTTTTTT. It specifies CASSSPGQGFTGELFF.

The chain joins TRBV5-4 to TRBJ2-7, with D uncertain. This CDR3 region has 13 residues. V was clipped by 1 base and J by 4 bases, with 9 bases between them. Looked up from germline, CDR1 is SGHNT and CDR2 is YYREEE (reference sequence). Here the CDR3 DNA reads TGTGCCAGCAGCTTGTACGGCGGTTACGAGCAGTACTTC. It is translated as CASSLYGGYEQYF.

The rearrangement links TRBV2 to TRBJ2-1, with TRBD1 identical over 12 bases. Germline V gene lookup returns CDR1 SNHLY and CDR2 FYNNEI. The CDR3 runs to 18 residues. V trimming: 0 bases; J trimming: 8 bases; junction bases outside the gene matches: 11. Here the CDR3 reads CASSEAPSPGQGADEQFF. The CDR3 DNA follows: TGTGCCAGCAGTGAAGCGCCGTCCCCGGGACAGGGGGCCGATGAGCAGTTCTTC.

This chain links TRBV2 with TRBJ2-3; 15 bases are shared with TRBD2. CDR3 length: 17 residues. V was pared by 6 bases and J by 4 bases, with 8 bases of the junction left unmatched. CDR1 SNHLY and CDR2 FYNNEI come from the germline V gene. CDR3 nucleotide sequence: TGTGCCAGCAGACGTGGACTAGCGGGGGGGCTCGCAGATACGCAGTATTTT. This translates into CASRRGLAGGLADTQYF.

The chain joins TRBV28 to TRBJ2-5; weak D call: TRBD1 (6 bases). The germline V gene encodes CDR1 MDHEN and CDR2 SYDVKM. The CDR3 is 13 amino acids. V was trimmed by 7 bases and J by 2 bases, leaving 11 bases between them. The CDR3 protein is CASTGTLQETQYF. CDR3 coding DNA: TGTGCCAGCACCGGGACATTACAAGAGACCCAGTACTTC.

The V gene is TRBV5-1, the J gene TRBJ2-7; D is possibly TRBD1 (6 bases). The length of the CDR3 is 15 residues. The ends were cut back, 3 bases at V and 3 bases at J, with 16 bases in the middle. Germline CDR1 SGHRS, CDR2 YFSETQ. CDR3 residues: CASSSGQPKGYEQYF. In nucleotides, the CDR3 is TGCGCCAGCAGCTCCGGACAGCCCAAGGGCTACGAGCAGTACTTC.

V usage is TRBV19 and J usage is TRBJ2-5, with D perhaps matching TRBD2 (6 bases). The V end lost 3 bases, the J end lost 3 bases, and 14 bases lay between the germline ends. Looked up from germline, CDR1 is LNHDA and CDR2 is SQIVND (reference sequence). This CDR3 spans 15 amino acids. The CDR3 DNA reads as TGTGCCAGTAGTATGTTCCCCGGGACTGAAGAGACCCAGTACTTC. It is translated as CASSMFPGTEETQYF.

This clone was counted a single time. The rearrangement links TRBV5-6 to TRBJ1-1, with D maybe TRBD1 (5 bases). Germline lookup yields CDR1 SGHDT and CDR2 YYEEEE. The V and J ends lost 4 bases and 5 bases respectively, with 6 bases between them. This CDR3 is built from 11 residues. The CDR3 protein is CASSRGTEAFF. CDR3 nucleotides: TGTGCCAGCAGCCGGGGGACTGAAGCTTTCTTT. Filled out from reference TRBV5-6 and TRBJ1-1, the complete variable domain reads DAGVTQSPTHLIKTRGQQVTLRCSPKSGHDTVSWYQQALGQGPQFIFQYYEEEERQRGNFPDRFSGHQFPNYSSELNVNALLLGDSALYLCASSRGTEAFFGQGTRLTVV.

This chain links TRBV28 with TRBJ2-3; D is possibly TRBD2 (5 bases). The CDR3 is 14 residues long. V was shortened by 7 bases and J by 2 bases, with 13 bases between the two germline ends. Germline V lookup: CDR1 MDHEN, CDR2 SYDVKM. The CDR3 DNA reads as TGTGCCAGCACTCCCGCGGGTTACACAGATACGCAGTATTTT. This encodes CASTPAGYTDTQYF.

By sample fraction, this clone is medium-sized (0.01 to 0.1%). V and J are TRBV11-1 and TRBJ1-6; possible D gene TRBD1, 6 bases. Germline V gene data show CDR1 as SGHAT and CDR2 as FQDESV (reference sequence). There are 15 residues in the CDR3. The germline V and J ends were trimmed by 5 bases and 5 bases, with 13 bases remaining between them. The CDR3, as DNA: TGTGCCAGCAGCCCAAGGACAGCAAATAATTCACCCCTCCACTTT. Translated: CASSPRTANNSPLHF.

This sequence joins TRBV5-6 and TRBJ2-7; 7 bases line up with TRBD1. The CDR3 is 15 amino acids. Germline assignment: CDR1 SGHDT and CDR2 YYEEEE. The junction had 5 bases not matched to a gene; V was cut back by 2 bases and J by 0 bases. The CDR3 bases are TGTGCCAGCAGCTTCGGACAGGTTTACTCCTACGAGCAGTACTTC. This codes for CASSFGQVYSYEQYF. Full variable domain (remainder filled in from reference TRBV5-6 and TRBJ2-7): DAGVTQSPTHLIKTRGQQVTLRCSPKSGHDTVSWYQQALGQGPQFIFQYYEEEERQRGNFPDRFSGHQFPNYSSELNVNALLLGDSALYLCASSFGQVYSYEQYFGPGTRLTVT.

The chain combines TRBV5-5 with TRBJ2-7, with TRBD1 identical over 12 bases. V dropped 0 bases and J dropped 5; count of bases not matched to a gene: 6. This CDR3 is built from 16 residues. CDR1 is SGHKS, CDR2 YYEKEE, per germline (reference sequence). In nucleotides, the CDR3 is TGTGCCAGCAGCTTGGACGCTGGGACAGGGGGCCACGAGCAGTACTTC. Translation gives CASSLDAGTGGHEQYF.

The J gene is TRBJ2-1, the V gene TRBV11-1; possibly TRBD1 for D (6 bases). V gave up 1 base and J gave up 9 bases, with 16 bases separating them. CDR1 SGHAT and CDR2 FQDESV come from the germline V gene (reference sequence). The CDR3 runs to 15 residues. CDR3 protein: CASSLVGTGSSEQFF. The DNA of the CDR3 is TGTGCCAGCAGCTTAGTGGGCACAGGGTCTAGTGAGCAGTTCTTC.